This T cell receptor beta chain comes out of a study of shared clonotypes between healthy human individuals. Only one count was recorded for this clone. Only in-frame clones appear in the TCRdb table, and some are missing; sequencing was by immunoSEQ multiplex PCR. The sample carries roughly 1.4 million clones, just under 99% recorded once. Sequencing was done on a sample of naive CD4+ T cells sorted from blood. Indicated subset: CD45RA+ positively selected. The clonotype originates from a man aged 30 to 45 in good health.

The DNA for the CDR3 is TGTGCCAGCAGCGTGGACAGGGCCCACGAGCAGTACTTC. It specifies CASSVDRAHEQYF. This chain joins TRBV5-4 and TRBJ2-7, with 8 bases matching TRBD1. The CDR3 totals 13 residues. Germline loops: CDR1 SGHNT, CDR2 YYREEE (reference sequence). The junction had 5 bases not matched to a gene; V was cut back by 4 bases and J by 5 bases. Filled out from reference TRBV5-4 and TRBJ2-7, the complete variable domain reads ETGVTQSPTHLIKTRGQQVTLRCSSQSGHNTVSWYQQALGQGPQFIFQYYREEENGRGNFPPRFSGLQFPNYSSELNVNALELDDSALYLCASSVDRAHEQYFGPGTRLTVT.